The source of this T cell receptor beta chain is a study of neoadjuvant nivolumab and ipilimumab in lung cancer (dated by TCRdb to the early 2020s). Describing the broader study: Nivolumab was administered intravenously at 3 mg/kg on days 1, 15 and 29, and in the combination arm ipilimumab 1 mg/kg was added on day 1 only. The primary endpoint of the trial was the rate of major pathologic response (MPR) in the intention-to-treat population of each study arm. In the trial, around 43 patients with operable NSCLC were treated, of whom some 23 were randomized to nivolumab monotherapy and around 21 to nivolumab plus ipilimumab. TCR repertoires were compared between pretherapy (baseline) peripheral blood and tumors resected at surgery after neoadjuvant immune checkpoint blockade. Matched pretherapy and resected tumor pairs were analyzed for seven patients: four treated with nivolumab and three with nivolumab plus ipilimumab. On the study overall, not on this receptor specifically: Compared with tumor-adjacent uninvolved lung, resected tumors had greater TCR richness and clonality, and increases showed up in more of the dual-therapy-treated tumors. There was no significant correlation between TCR clonality and pathologic tumor regression, and just a single major-pathologic-response sample was available for the clonality-regression analysis. Richness in tumors resected after neoadjuvant therapy showed a positive correlation with pretherapy blood TCR richness (Spearman R ≈ 0.78). From pretherapy to surgery, tumor T-cell richness and clonality went up in three of three dual-therapy tumors, versus only two of four nivolumab-treated tumors. TCR sequencing was performed in a small number of samples.

The time point label, read with the paper, signifies: at surgical resection after neoadjuvant nivolumab +/- ipilimumab. Samples were obtained from the phase 2 randomized NEOSTAR trial, in which neoadjuvant nivolumab or nivolumab plus ipilimumab followed by surgery was tested in operable NSCLC. Libraries were prepared through the immunoSEQ multiplex PCR assay. The study's processing was this. Repertoires were summarized by richness and clonality, and significantly expanded and contracted clones were identified between pre- and post-therapy samples. In TCRdb, the immuneACCESS table is reduced to in-frame sequences with V and J assigned. These tables do not hold every clone; where another copy was compared, an unresolved V gene accounts for under half, and the others remain unexplained. The V and J calls and clone size are taken from that table; D and trimming were inferred from the DNA. The sample yields around 7,500 clones; roughly nine tenths were counted once. The ten largest clonotypes hold 2.4% of the sample.

Trimming removed 0 bases from V and 7 bases from J, leaving 8 bases between the germline ends. According to the germline V gene, CDR1 reads SGHTS and CDR2 reads YDEGEE. The CDR3 holds 13 amino acids from the cysteine to the phenylalanine. The read is trimmed to its CDR3 DNA, 39 bases read in frame from base 1. With respect to this clone: Its target antigen remains unknown. No much larger clone is present one base from it, and per-base qualities are unavailable.

Here the chain combines TRBV5-8 and TRBJ1-5, with the D gene call left open. The sequence came from an adult with non-small cell lung cancer. Some clones in this sample may be carry-over from other donors' samples. The source was tumor tissue, collected after neoadjuvant nivolumab, alone or with ipilimumab, at or shortly before surgery. The CDR3: CASSLANGQPQHF. In nucleotides, the sequence is TGTGCCAGCAGCTTGGCGAATGGGCAGCCCCAGCATTTT.